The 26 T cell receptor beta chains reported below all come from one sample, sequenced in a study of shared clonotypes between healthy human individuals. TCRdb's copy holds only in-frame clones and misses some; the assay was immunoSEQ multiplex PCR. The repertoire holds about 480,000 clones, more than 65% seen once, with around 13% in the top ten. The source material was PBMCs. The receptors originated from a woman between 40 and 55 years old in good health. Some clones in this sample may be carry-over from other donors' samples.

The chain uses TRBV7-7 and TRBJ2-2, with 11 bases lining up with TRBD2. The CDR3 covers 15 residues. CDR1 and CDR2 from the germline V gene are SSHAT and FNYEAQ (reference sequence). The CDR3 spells CASGLLAGEYGELFF. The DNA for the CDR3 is TGTGCTAGCGGCTTACTAGCGGGAGAATACGGGGAGCTGTTTTTT.

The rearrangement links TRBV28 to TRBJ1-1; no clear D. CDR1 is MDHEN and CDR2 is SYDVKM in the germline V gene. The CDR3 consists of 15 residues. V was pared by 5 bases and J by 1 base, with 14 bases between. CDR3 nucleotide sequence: TGTGCCAGCAGTGATTATGTGGGCACGAACACTGAAGCTTTCTTT. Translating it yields CASSDYVGTNTEAFF.

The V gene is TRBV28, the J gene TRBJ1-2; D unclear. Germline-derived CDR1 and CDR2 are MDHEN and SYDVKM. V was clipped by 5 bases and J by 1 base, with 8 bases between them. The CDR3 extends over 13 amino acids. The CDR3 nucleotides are TGTGCCAGCAGTCTCCCGATTAACTATGGCTACACCTTC. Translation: CASSLPINYGYTF.

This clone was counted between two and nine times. Here the CDR3 DNA reads TGTGCCAGTAGTACCTTGGAGCGTAAGCAAGAGACCCAGTACTTC. Protein sequence: CASSTLERKQETQYF. The chain uses TRBV19 and TRBJ2-5; D is undetermined. The V gene lost 4 bases and the J gene lost 2 bases, with 14 bases spanning the gap. There are 15 residues in the CDR3. Germline values: CDR1 LNHDA, CDR2 SQIVND (reference sequence).

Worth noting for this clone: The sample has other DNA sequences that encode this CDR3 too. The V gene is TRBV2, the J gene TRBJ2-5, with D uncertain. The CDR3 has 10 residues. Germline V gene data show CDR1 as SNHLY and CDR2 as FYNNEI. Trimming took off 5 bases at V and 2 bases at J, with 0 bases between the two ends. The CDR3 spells CASSQETQYF. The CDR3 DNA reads TGTGCCAGCAGTCAAGAGACCCAGTACTTC.

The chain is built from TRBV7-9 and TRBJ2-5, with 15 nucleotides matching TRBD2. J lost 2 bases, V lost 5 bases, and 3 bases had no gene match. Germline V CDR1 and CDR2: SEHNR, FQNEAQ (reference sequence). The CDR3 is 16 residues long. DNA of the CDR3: TGTGCCAGCAGCCCGGGACTAGCGGGAGGACAAGAGACCCAGTACTTC. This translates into CASSPGLAGGQETQYF.

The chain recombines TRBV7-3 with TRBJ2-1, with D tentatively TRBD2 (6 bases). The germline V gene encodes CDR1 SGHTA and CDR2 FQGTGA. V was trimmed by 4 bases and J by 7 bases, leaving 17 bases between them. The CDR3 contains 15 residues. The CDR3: CASSSLAGIKNEQFF. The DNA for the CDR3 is TGTGCCAGCAGCTCCCTGGCGGGAATAAAGAATGAGCAGTTCTTC.

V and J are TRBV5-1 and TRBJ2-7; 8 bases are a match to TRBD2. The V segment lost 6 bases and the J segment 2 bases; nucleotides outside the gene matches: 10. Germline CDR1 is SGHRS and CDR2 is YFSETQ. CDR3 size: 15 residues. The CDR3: CASTPGGAGAYEQYF. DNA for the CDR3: TGCGCCAGCACCCCGGGGGGGGCAGGGGCCTACGAGCAGTACTTC.

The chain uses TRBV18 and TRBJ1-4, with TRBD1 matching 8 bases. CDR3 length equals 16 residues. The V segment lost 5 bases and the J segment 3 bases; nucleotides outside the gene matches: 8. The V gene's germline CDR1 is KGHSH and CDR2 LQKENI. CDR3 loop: CASSATGGGPNEKLFF. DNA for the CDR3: TGTGCCAGCTCAGCTACAGGGGGAGGACCTAATGAAAAACTGTTTTTT.

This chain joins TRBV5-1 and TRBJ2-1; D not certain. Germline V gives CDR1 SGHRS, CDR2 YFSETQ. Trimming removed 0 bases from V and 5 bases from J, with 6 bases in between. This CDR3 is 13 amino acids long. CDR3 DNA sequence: TGCGCCAGCAGCTTGGTGACCGACAATGAGCAGTTCTTC. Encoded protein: CASSLVTDNEQFF.

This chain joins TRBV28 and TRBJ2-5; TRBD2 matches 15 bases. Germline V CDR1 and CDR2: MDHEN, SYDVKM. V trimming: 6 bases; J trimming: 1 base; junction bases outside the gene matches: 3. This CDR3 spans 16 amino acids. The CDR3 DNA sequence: TGTGCCAGCAGAGGACTAGCGGGAGGGCCCCAAGAGACCCAGTACTTC. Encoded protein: CASRGLAGGPQETQYF.

The CDR3 region is CASSIWQGNTEAFF. CDR3 nucleotides: TGTGCCAGTAGTATTTGGCAGGGGAACACTGAAGCTTTCTTT. The chain uses TRBV19 and TRBJ1-1, with D tentatively TRBD1 (5 bases). Trimming removed 3 bases at V and 1 base at J, with 9 bases between. The CDR3 has 14 residues. Germline values: CDR1 LNHDA, CDR2 SQIVND (reference sequence). Using reference TRBV19 and TRBJ1-1 for the parts outside the CDR3, the full variable domain is DGGITQSPKYLFRKEGQNVTLSCEQNLNHDAMYWYRQDPGQGLRLIYYSQIVNDFQKGDIAEGYSVSREKKESFPLTVTSAQKNPTAFYLCASSIWQGNTEAFFGQGTRLTVV.

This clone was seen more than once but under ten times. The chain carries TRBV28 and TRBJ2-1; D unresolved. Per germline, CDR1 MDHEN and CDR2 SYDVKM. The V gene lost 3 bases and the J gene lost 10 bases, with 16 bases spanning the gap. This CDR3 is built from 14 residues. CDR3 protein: CASSFALPPVEQFF. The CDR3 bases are TGTGCCAGCAGTTTCGCACTACCTCCCGTCGAGCAGTTCTTC.

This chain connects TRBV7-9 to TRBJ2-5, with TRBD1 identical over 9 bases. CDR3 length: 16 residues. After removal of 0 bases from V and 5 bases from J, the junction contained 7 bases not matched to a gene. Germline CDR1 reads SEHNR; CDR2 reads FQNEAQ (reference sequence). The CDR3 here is CASSLAWDRVLETQYF. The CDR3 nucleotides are TGTGCCAGCAGCTTAGCATGGGACAGGGTGTTGGAGACCCAGTACTTC.

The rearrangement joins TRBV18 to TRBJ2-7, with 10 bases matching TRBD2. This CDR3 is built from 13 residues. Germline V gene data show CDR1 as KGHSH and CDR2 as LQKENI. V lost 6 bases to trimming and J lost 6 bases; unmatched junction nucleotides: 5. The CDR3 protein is CASSGAGGSEQYF. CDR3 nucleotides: TGTGCCAGCTCTGGAGCGGGAGGGTCCGAGCAGTACTTC.

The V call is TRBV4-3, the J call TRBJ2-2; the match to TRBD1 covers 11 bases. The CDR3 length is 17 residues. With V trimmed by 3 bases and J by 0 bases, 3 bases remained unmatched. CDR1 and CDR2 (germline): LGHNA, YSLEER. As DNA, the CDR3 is TGCGCCAGCAGCCATCCGGGACAGGGGGCGAACACCGGGGAGCTGTTTTTT. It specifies CASSHPGQGANTGELFF.

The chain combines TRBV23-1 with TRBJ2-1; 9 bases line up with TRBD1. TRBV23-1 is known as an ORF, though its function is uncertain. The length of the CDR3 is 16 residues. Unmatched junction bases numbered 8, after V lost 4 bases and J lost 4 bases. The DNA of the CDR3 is TGCGCCAGCAGTCGGATGGGGGACAGGGATTACAATGAGCAGTTCTTC. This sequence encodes CASSRMGDRDYNEQFF.

The CDR3: CASSLASGNTDTQYF. The CDR3, as DNA: TGTGCCAGCAGCTTGGCTAGCGGCAACACAGATACGCAGTATTTT. This chain connects TRBV7-9 to TRBJ2-3; 7 bases align to TRBD2. V lost 3 bases to trimming and J lost 2 bases; unmatched junction nucleotides: 5. CDR1 is SEHNR and CDR2 is FQNEAQ in the germline V gene (reference sequence). The CDR3 sequence is 15 residues long.

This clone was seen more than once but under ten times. This CDR3 is CAATPRGGNSGANVLTF. CDR3 DNA: TGTGCCGCAACCCCTCGGGGCGGGAATTCTGGGGCCAACGTCCTGACTTTC. The chain carries TRBV19 and TRBJ2-6, with a possible D match to TRBD2 (6 bases). Germline values: CDR1 LNHDA, CDR2 SQIVND (reference sequence). Trimming pared 11 bases from V and 1 base from J, leaving 21 bases between. CDR3 length: 17 residues.

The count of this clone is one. CDR3: CASSLLSGGGREQFF. The DNA for the CDR3 is TGTGCCAGCAGCTTACTTAGCGGAGGGGGACGGGAGCAGTTCTTC. The chain is built from TRBV5-6 and TRBJ2-1; D possibly uses TRBD1 or TRBD2 (6 bases each). Trimming removed 2 bases at V and 10 bases at J, with 19 bases between. The CDR3 contains 15 residues. CDR1 and CDR2 from the germline V gene are SGHDT and YYEEEE.

The CDR3 sequence: CASSGGGPTDTQYF. Here the CDR3 DNA reads TGCGCCAGCAGCGGGGGCGGGCCCACAGATACGCAGTATTTT. This rearrangement joins TRBV5-1 to TRBJ2-3; a weak D match, TRBD1 (6 bases). V was trimmed by 4 bases and J by 2 bases, leaving 11 bases between them. CDR1 SGHRS and CDR2 YFSETQ come from the germline V gene. This CDR3 region has 14 residues.

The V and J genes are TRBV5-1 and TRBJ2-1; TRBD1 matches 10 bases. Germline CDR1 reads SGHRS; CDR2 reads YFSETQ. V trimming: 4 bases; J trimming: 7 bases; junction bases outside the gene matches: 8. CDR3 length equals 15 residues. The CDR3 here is CASSIRQGAGNEQFF. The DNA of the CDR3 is TGCGCCAGCAGCATAAGACAGGGGGCGGGTAATGAGCAGTTCTTC.

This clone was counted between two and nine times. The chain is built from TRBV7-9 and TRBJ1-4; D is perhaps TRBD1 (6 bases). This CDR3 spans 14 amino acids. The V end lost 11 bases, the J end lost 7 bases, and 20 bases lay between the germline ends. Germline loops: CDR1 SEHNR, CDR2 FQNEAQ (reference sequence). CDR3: CASRSGADSEKLFF. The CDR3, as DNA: TGTGCCTCTCGCTCGGGGGCTGATAGTGAAAAACTGTTTTTT.

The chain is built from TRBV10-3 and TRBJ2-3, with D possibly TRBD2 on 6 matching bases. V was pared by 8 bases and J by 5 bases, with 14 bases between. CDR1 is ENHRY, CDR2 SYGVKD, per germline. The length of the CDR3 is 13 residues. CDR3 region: CAICGALGDTQYF. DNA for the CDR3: TGTGCCATCTGCGGGGCCCTGGGAGATACGCAGTATTTT.

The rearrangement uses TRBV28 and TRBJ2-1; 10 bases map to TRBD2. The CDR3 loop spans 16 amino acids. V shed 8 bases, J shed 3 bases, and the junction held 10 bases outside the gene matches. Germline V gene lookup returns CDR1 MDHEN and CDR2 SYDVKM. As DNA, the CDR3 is TGTGCCAGCTGGGCTAGCGGGAGAAGCGGCTACAATGAGCAGTTCTTC. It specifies CASWASGRSGYNEQFF.

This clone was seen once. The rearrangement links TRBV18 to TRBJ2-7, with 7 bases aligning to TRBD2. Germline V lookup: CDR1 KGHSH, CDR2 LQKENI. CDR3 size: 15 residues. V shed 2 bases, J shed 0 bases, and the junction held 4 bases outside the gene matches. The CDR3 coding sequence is TGTGCCAGCTCACCATGGGGGGGAAGCTCCTACGAGCAGTACTTC. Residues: CASSPWGGSSYEQYF.